This TCR beta chain emerged from a study of human T cells and chemical hapten exposure. Study information: Small volume differences among pooled libraries mainly caused per-sample TCR yield variation. The study's findings and limits: Unchanged with DPC sensitization were TCRs above 1 in 1000 frequency.

For the library, individual cDNA molecules each received unique molecular identifiers. MiXCR, applied by TCRdb to the 5' RACE reads, yields one record per CDR3 protein. This sample carries roughly 110,000 distinct CDR3 sequences, approximately 20% of them seen once, and the ten largest clones take about 3%. Extraction of total RNA was performed on unfractionated whole blood. Germline V gene lookup returns CDR1 SNHLY and CDR2 FYNNEI. J lost 4 bases, V lost 6 bases, and 8 bases had no gene match. CDR3 length: 16 amino acids. This clonotype was picked up a small number of times. Its antigen is not identified.

The clonotype originates from a human donor in good health. The chain recombines TRBV2 with TRBJ2-3; 12 nucleotides align to TRBD2. CDR3 coding DNA: TGTGCCAGCAGGGCACTAGCGGGAGGCGGAGCAGATACGCAGTATTTT. Its translation: CASRALAGGGADTQYF.